These 21 T cell receptor beta chains came from one sample sequenced in a study of blood T cells in healthy people across ages. Combining a sample-barcoded 5' primer with a J-beta primer mix, a second PCR ran for roughly 7 to 11 cycles. TCRdb recomputed calls from the 5' RACE reads with MiXCR, one row per CDR3 protein. The sample yields 550,000 to 750,000 distinct CDR3 sequences, roughly 20% seen once. Sequencing was carried out using blood. The receptors come from a man between 65 and 85 years old in good health.

This clonotype appeared a few times. V gene TRBV6-6 combines with J gene TRBJ2-5; D is undetermined. V dropped 2 bases and J dropped 3 bases, with 4 bases sitting between them. This CDR3 is 12 amino acids long. Germline V gives CDR1 MNHNY, CDR2 SVGAGI (reference sequence). The CDR3 DNA is TGTGCCAGCAGTTACGGCAAAGAGACCCAGTACTTC. Amino acid sequence: CASSYGKETQYF.

The rearrangement uses TRBV27 and TRBJ2-1, with TRBD1 identical over 7 bases. CDR3 length: 14 residues. CDR1 is MNHEY, CDR2 SMNVEV, per germline (reference sequence). The trim removed 4 bases at V and 3 bases at J, leaving 3 bases unmatched. The chain's CDR3 is CASSSQGLYNEQFF. The CDR3 coding sequence is TGTGCCAGCAGTTCACAGGGGCTCTACAATGAGCAGTTCTTC.

This clonotype showed up just a few times. Germline and junction disagree at one end, which may indicate a read error. The V call is TRBV7-7, the J call TRBJ2-3, with D hard to call. CDR1 and CDR2 (germline): SSHAT, FNYEAQ (reference sequence). CDR3 length: 15 residues. The CDR3 region has the DNA TGTGCTAGCAGTCCCGGGCCAACTGGCACAGATACGCAGTATTTT. Translation: CASSPGPTGTDTQYF.

In its sample, this clonotype was seen a few times. The CDR3 region is CASSVTGTQETQYF. The DNA for the CDR3 is TGTGCCAGCAGCGTCACCGGGACACAAGAGACCCAGTACTTC. The chain links TRBV9 to TRBJ2-5; D is perhaps TRBD1 (6 bases). Germline CDR1 reads SGDLS; CDR2 reads YYNGEE. With 2 bases removed from V and 2 bases from J, the gap between germline ends came to 10 bases. The CDR3 length is 14 residues.

V gene TRBV12-3 or TRBV12-4 combines with J gene TRBJ1-2, with D uncertain. Trimming cost V 1 base and J 8 bases, with 11 bases left between them. CDR3 size: 13 residues. Here the CDR3 reads CASSLGQRYGYTF. The CDR3 bases are TGTGCCAGCAGTTTAGGGCAGCGGTACGGCTACACCTTC.

The chain has TRBV5-1 and TRBJ2-4; TRBD2 agrees at 8 bases. Trimming removed 4 bases from V and 0 bases from J; junction bases left unmatched: 15. In germline, CDR1 is SGHRS, CDR2 YFSETQ. The CDR3 has 19 amino acids. The CDR3 DNA reads TGCGCCAGCAGCCTCGGGAGCGGGAGTTTAGGGGTAGCCAAAAACATTCAGTACTTC. Translated: CASSLGSGSLGVAKNIQYF.

This clonotype came up a few times. The genes are TRBV4-3 and TRBJ2-5; D is unclear. The J call may be mistaken, given a closer DNA end match to TRBJ2-7. There are 14 residues in the CDR3. The germline CDR1 and CDR2 sequences are LGHNA and YSLEER. In nucleotides, the CDR3 is TGCGCCAGCAGCCAAGATGACGGCTCCTACGAGCAGTACTTC. Amino acid sequence: CASSQDDGSYEQYF.

The CDR3 loop is CASSLSPLGGSKTGELFF. CDR3 nucleotides: TGTGCCAGCAGTTTATCTCCCCTCGGCGGGAGTAAGACCGGGGAGCTGTTTTTT. This chain joins TRBV27 and TRBJ2-2; TRBD2 agrees at 7 bases. Germline CDR1 reads MNHEY; CDR2 reads SMNVEV (reference sequence). This CDR3 contains 18 residues. The trim removed 0 bases at V and 5 bases at J, leaving 12 bases unmatched.

As regards this clonotype: Its ends do not fully match the called genes, so a read error is possible. The rearrangement uses TRBV20-1 and TRBJ2-5; TRBD2 is a possible D gene (6 bases). The end of the DNA is better explained by TRBJ2-1, so the J call may be wrong. The CDR3 is 16 amino acids. Germline V gene lookup returns CDR1 DFQATT and CDR2 SNEGSKA (reference sequence). The CDR3 loop reads CSATPPVGSGNNEQFF. CDR3 sequence (DNA): TGCAGCGCTACCCCCCCCGTGGGTAGCGGAAACAATGAGCAGTTCTTC.

There are a few counts of this clonotype. The chain joins TRBV6-1 to TRBJ2-5; D gene ambiguous. Trimming shortened V by 3 bases and J by 4 bases, and 9 bases separated the two germline ends. This CDR3 has 13 residues. Germline V CDR1 and CDR2: MNHNS, SASEGT. The CDR3, as DNA: TGTGCCAGCAGTGAGGGATTTGGAGAGACCCAGTACTTC. It is translated as CASSEGFGETQYF.

This clonotype was observed many times. The chain combines TRBV7-9 with TRBJ2-1, with 9 nucleotides matching TRBD2. CDR3 length: 15 residues. J lost 4 bases, V lost 5 bases, and 6 bases had no gene match. Germline values: CDR1 SEHNR, CDR2 FQNEAQ (reference sequence). The CDR3: CASSDSGRTYNEQFF. CDR3 sequence (DNA): TGTGCCAGCAGCGATAGCGGGAGAACGTACAATGAGCAGTTCTTC.

This clonotype has a handful of counts. V and J are TRBV20-1 and TRBJ2-5, with D perhaps matching TRBD1 or TRBD2 (5 bases each). The CDR3 sequence is 17 residues long. V lost 5 bases and J 2 bases, leaving 24 bases between the germline ends. The V gene's germline CDR1 is DFQATT and CDR2 SNEGSKA (reference sequence). CDR3 DNA: TGCAGTGCTTTAGGGCAGGGCCGAATGACTATACAAGAGACCCAGTACTTC. Amino acid sequence: CSALGQGRMTIQETQYF.

Details on this clonotype: One end of the junction fails to match germline, which may point to a read error. V usage is TRBV5-1 and J usage is TRBJ1-2; 7 nucleotides match TRBD1. This CDR3 is 14 amino acids long. Per germline, CDR1 SGHRS and CDR2 YFSETQ. In nucleotides, the CDR3 is TGCGCCAGCAGCTCAACAGGGGACAACTATGGCTACGCCTTC. Translating gives CASSSTGDNYGYAF. Complete variable domain (other parts from reference TRBV5-1 and TRBJ1-2): KAGVTQTPRYLIKTRGQQVTLSCSPISGHRSVSWYQQTPGQGLQFLFEYFSETQRNKGNFPGRFSGRQFSNSRSEMNVSTLELGDSALYLCASSSTGDNYGYAFGSGTRLTVV.

The chain couples TRBV2 to TRBJ2-1, with 13 bases fitting TRBD2. The CDR3 has 16 residues. V shed 2 bases, J shed 8 bases, and the junction held 6 bases outside the gene matches. Germline lookup yields CDR1 SNHLY and CDR2 FYNNEI. The CDR3 loop is CASSEPGTSGIDEQFF. The CDR3 DNA sequence: TGTGCCAGCAGTGAACCCGGGACTAGCGGGATTGATGAGCAGTTCTTC.

This clonotype was counted ten times or more. The CDR3 sequence is CASSLTYGNEQFF. The DNA of the CDR3 is TGTGCCAGCAGCTTGACCTATGGCAATGAGCAGTTCTTC. The genes are TRBV7-9 and TRBJ2-1; D is ambiguous. V was pared by 3 bases and J by 6 bases, with 9 bases between. In germline, CDR1 is SEHNR, CDR2 FQNEAQ (reference sequence). The CDR3 is 13 amino acids.

In its sample, this clonotype was seen once. V gene TRBV5-1 combines with J gene TRBJ1-4, with D maybe TRBD1 (5 bases). The germline V gene encodes CDR1 SGHRS and CDR2 YFSETQ. The CDR3 sequence is 14 residues long. V lost 2 bases, J lost 3 bases, and 8 bases lay in between. CDR3 in amino acids: CASSFLTANEKLFF. CDR3 nucleotides: TGCGCCAGCAGCTTCTTGACAGCTAATGAAAAACTGTTTTTT.

The chain uses TRBV20-1 and TRBJ2-7, with TRBD2 matching 7 bases. CDR1 is DFQATT, CDR2 SNEGSKA, per germline (reference sequence). The CDR3 loop spans 14 amino acids. Losses at the gene ends were 5 bases for V and 6 bases for J; bases not matched to a gene: 13. DNA of the CDR3: TGCAGTGCTCCCCCTCGGGGGGTCACCGGCGAGCAGTACTTC. Its protein is CSAPPRGVTGEQYF.

In its sample, this clonotype was seen a few times. The CDR3 coding sequence is TGTGCCAGCAGCCAATCCGCAGGGGGAATCTCCTACAATGAGCAGTTCTTC. This gives the protein CASSQSAGGISYNEQFF. The chain employs TRBV7-9 and TRBJ2-1; TRBD1 agrees at 7 bases. Germline V gene data show CDR1 as SEHNR and CDR2 as FQNEAQ (reference sequence). J gave up 0 bases and V 5 bases, and 10 bases lay outside the gene matches. The CDR3 loop spans 17 amino acids.

This rearrangement joins TRBV20-1 to TRBJ1-2, with D possibly being TRBD1 (6 bases). The V gene lost 2 bases and the J gene lost 3 bases, with 13 bases spanning the gap. The germline V gene encodes CDR1 DFQATT and CDR2 SNEGSKA (reference sequence). CDR3 size: 14 residues. The CDR3 bases are TGCAGTGCTAGACTTCCGACAGGAGACTATGGCTACACCTTC. It encodes CSARLPTGDYGYTF.

This clonotype was detected a few times. The chain is built from TRBV2 and TRBJ2-3; unclear D gene. The CDR3 runs 14 residues. The germline CDR1 and CDR2 sequences are SNHLY and FYNNEI. The V gene lost 4 bases and the J gene lost 4 bases, with 12 bases spanning the gap. CDR3 sequence reads: CASSVLAVSDTQYF. CDR3 nucleotide sequence: TGTGCCAGCAGTGTTTTGGCGGTTTCAGATACGCAGTATTTT.

This clonotype was recorded a few times. V gene TRBV6-5 combines with J gene TRBJ2-5; 9 bases match TRBD1. The J call is in doubt because the DNA end fits TRBJ2-7 better. Germline lookup yields CDR1 MNHEY and CDR2 SVGAGI. The CDR3 is 15 residues long. CDR3 sequence reads: CASSYLTGGDYEQYF. The DNA for the CDR3 is TGTGCCAGCAGTTACCTGACAGGGGGGGACTACGAGCAGTACTTC.